This T cell receptor (beta chain) originates from a study of Ad26.COV2.S vaccination and SARS-CoV-2 variants. Regarding treatment: 15 to 20 received Ad26.COV2.S at low or high dose, single or two shots; 5 received placebo; per-sample allocation not given. Samples analyzed were those drawn on day 63 after the first vaccine or placebo injection. An adult of 18-55 years in Boston served as donor. Assay: immunoSEQ multiplex PCR; the TCRdb copy retains only in-frame clones and omits some. Of approximately 400,000 clones in the sample, under 90% were seen once. The germline V gene encodes CDR1 LNHDA and CDR2 SQIVND (reference sequence). Trimming removed 11 bases from V and 7 bases from J, with 17 bases in between. The CDR3 sequence is 12 residues long.

V gene TRBV19 combines with J gene TRBJ1-2; a weak D match, TRBD1 (5 bases). This TCR came from a person between 18 and 65 years old who received the Ad26.COV2.S COVID-19 vaccine or a placebo. Specimen: peripheral blood, collected in a trial of Ad26.COV2.S vaccine versus placebo. The CDR3 is CAVFRGVRGYTF. In DNA, the CDR3 is TGTGCCGTCTTCCGGGGCGTTCGTGGCTACACCTTC.